These T cell receptor beta chains were read from a single sample in a study of a mutant IDH1 vaccine in newly diagnosed glioma. Antigen specificity for these receptors is unknown. Assay used: immunoSEQ multiplex PCR; TCRdb lists only in-frame clones, some missing. The sample yields about 33,000 clones, 85% to 90% seen once. The sample in question was PBMCs, obtained from a glioma patient whose treatment included an IDH1 peptide vaccine. The source is a man aged 40-55 years with glioma. CDR3s include the opening cysteine and the closing phenylalanine or tryptophan. A D gene is named only where the DNA matches it firmly.

cdr3_nt: TGTGCCAGCAGTTTGGGCCCTAACTATGGCTACACCTTC
cdr3_aa: CASSLGPNYGYTF
d_call: -
j_call: TRBJ1-2
v_call: TRBV27

cdr3_nt: TGTGCCAGCAGTGATGCTTCGAAGGGCGCTGGAAACACCATATATTTT
cdr3_aa: CASSDASKGAGNTIYF
d_call: -
j_call: TRBJ1-3
v_call: TRBV6-1

cdr3_nt: TGTGCCAGCAGTTACTCGATCAATCTAGCCAAAAACATTCAGTACTTC
cdr3_aa: CASSYSINLAKNIQYF
d_call: -
j_call: TRBJ2-4
v_call: TRBV6-5

cdr3_nt: TGTGCCAGCAGCCGTACTCCCACCGCTCAAGAGACCCAGTACTTC
cdr3_aa: CASSRTPTAQETQYF
d_call: -
j_call: TRBJ2-5
v_call: TRBV9

cdr3_nt: TGCGCCAGCAGCGCTGACAGGGCGTTCACAGATACGCAGTATTTT
cdr3_aa: CASSADRAFTDTQYF
d_call: TRBD1
j_call: TRBJ2-3
v_call: TRBV5-1

cdr3_nt: TGTGCCAGCAGGCCGGACTTGTCTAGCACAGATACGCAGTATTTT
cdr3_aa: CASRPDLSSTDTQYF
d_call: -
j_call: TRBJ2-3
v_call: TRBV28

cdr3_nt: TGTGCCAGTAACGACAGGGGTAATCAGCCCCAGCATTTT
cdr3_aa: CASNDRGNQPQHF
d_call: TRBD1
j_call: TRBJ1-5
v_call: TRBV19

cdr3_nt: TGTGCCAGCAGCTGGACAGGGGGCCAATACAATGAGCAGTTCTTC
cdr3_aa: CASSWTGGQYNEQFF
d_call: TRBD1
j_call: TRBJ2-1
v_call: TRBV7-8

cdr3_nt: TGTGCCAGCAGCTTTAGGGGAAGGACTGAAGCTTTCTTT
cdr3_aa: CASSFRGRTEAFF
d_call: -
j_call: TRBJ1-1
v_call: TRBV5-8

cdr3_nt: TGTGCCAGCAGCACCCCAGCCGGTCAGGTTTCGCCCCAGCATTTT
cdr3_aa: CASSTPAGQVSPQHF
d_call: -
j_call: TRBJ1-5
v_call: TRBV28

cdr3_nt: TGTGCCAGCTCACCGACGGGATTCACAGATACGCAGTATTTT
cdr3_aa: CASSPTGFTDTQYF
d_call: -
j_call: TRBJ2-3
v_call: TRBV18